The subject of this entry is one T cell receptor beta chain. Its antigen is unidentified. The data were taken from a study of T cells in localized non-small cell lung cancer. The CDR3 totals 14 residues. Trimming removed 2 bases at V and 5 bases at J, with 10 bases between. From germline, CDR1 is MGHRA and CDR2 YSYEKL. Whole-study findings and limits: Heterogeneity cannot be ruled out, as sequencing used one tumor region only. Uninvolved neighboring lung showed the greatest T cell clonality, exceeding tumor.

Profiling relied on immunoSEQ multiplex PCR, and the TCRdb table lists in-frame clones only, not all of them. The repertoire holds 3,000 or so clones, about 29% seen once, with about 13% in the top ten. This TCR was recovered from a woman aged 40-75 years with stage I lung adenocarcinoma. The material sequenced was normal lung tissue next to the tumor, taken before any cancer treatment. The chain recombines TRBV4-1 with TRBJ2-1; D call uncertain. This CDR3 is CASSQSSGNNEQFF. The DNA for the CDR3 is TGCGCCAGCAGCCAATCGTCGGGCAACAATGAGCAGTTCTTC.